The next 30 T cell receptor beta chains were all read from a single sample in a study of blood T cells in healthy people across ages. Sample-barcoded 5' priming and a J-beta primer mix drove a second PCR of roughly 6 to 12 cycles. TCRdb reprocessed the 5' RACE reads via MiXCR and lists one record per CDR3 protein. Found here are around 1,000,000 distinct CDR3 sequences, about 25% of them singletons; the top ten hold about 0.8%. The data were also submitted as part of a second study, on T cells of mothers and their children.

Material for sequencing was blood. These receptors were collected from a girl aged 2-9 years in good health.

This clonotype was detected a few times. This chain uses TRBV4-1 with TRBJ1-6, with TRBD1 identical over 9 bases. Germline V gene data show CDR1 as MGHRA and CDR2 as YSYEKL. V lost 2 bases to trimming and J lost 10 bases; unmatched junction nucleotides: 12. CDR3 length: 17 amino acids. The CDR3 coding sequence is TGCGCCAGCAGCCAACCGAGGGCTGGGACAGGGAAGTCACCCCTCCACTTT. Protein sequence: CASSQPRAGTGKSPLHF.

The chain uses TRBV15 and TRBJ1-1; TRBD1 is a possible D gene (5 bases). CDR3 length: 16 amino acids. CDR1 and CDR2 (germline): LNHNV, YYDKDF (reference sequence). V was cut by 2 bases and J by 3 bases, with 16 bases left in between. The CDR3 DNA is TGTGCCACCAGCAGACCCCCTCGGGACGGATACACTGAAGCTTTCTTT. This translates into CATSRPPRDGYTEAFF.

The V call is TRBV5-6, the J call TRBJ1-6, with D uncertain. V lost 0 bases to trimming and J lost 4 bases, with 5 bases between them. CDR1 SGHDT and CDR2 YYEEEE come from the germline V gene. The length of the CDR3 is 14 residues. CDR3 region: CASSLGSYNSPLHF. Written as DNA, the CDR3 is TGTGCCAGCAGCTTGGGGAGTTATAATTCACCCCTCCACTTT.

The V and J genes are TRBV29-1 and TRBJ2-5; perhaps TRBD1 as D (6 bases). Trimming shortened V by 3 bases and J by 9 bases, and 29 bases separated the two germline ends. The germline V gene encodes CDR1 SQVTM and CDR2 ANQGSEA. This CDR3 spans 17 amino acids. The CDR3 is CSVDEVRGLLYKGAQYF. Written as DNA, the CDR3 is TGCAGCGTTGATGAAGTCCGGGGCCTCCTTTATAAGGGGGCCCAGTACTTC.

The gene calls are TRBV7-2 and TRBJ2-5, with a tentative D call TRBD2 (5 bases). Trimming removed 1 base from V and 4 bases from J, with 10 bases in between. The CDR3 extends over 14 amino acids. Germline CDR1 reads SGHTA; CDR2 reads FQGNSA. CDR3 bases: TGTGCCAGCAGCTTAGATCTAGCCCGAGAGACCCAGTACTTC. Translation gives CASSLDLARETQYF.

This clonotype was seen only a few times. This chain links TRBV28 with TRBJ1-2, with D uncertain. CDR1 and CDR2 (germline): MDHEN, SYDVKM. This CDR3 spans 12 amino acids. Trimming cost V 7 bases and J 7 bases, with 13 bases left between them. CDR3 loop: CASISASLGYTF. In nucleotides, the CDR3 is TGTGCCAGCATATCCGCGTCTCTTGGCTACACCTTC.

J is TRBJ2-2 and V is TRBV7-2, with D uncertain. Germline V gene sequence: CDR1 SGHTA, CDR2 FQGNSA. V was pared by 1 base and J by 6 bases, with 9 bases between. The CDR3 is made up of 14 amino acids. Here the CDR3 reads CASSLVFVSGELFF. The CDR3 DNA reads TGTGCCAGCAGCTTAGTATTTGTTTCCGGGGAGCTGTTTTTT.

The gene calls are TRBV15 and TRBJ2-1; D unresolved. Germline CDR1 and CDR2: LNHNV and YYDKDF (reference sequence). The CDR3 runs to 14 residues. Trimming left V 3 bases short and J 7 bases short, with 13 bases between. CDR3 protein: CATSSPREGNEQFF. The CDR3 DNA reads TGTGCCACCAGCAGTCCCAGAGAAGGAAATGAGCAGTTCTTC.

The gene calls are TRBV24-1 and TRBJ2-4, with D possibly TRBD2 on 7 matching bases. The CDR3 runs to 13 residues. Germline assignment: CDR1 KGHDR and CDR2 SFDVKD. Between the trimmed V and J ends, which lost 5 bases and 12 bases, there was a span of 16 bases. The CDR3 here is CATSALRGGGQYF. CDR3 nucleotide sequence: TGTGCCACCAGTGCCCTCAGGGGAGGGGGTCAGTACTTC.

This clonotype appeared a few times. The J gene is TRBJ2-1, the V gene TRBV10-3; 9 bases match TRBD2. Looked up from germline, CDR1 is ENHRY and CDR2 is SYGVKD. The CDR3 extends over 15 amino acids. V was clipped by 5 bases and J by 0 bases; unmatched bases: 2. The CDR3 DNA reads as TGTGCCATCAGTAGGACTAGCGACTCCTACAATGAGCAGTTCTTC. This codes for CAISRTSDSYNEQFF.

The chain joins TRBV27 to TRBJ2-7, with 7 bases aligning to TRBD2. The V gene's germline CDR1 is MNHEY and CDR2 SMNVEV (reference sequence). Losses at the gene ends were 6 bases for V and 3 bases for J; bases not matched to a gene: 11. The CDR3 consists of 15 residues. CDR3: CASRSFPGGGYEQYF. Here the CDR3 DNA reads TGTGCCAGCAGATCATTTCCTGGCGGGGGCTACGAGCAGTACTTC.

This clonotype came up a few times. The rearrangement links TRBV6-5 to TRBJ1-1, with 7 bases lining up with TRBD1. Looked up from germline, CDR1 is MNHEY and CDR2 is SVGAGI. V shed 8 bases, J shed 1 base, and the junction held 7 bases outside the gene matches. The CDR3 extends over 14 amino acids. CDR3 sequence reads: CASGKQGRNTEAFF. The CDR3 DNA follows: TGTGCCAGCGGAAAACAGGGGAGGAACACTGAAGCTTTCTTT.

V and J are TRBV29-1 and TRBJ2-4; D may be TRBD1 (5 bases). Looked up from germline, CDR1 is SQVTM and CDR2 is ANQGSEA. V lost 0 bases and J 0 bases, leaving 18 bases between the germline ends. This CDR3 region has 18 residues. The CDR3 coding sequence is TGCAGCGTTGAAGATCAAATTGCAGGGCCACTAGCCAAAAACATTCAGTACTTC. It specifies CSVEDQIAGPLAKNIQYF.

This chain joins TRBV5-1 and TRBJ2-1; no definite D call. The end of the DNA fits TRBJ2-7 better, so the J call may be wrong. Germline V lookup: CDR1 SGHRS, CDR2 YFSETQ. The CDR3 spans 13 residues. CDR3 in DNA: TGCGCCAGCAGCAACGGACCGGCGGACGAGCAGTACTTC. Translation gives CASSNGPADEQYF.

CDR3 bases: TGCGCCAGCAGCTTGTTGGGGGCAACAGGGGGCCAGCAGTACTTC. Translation: CASSLLGATGGQQYF. The V and J genes are TRBV5-1 and TRBJ2-7, with 9 bases that match TRBD1. V shed 1 base, J shed 8 bases, and the junction held 10 bases outside the gene matches. The CDR3 is made up of 15 amino acids. CDR1 is SGHRS and CDR2 is YFSETQ in the germline V gene.

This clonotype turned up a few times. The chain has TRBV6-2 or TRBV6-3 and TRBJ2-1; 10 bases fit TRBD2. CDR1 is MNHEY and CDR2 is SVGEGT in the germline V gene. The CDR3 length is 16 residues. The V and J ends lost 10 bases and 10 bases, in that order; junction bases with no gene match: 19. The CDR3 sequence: CATTPGSSGGPWEQFF. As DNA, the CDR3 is TGTGCCACCACCCCAGGGAGTAGCGGGGGGCCCTGGGAGCAGTTCTTC.

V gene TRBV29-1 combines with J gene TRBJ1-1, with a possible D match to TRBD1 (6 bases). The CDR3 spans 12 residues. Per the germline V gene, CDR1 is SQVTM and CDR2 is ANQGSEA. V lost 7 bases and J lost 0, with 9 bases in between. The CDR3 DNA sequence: TGCAGCGGGGGACAAATGAACACTGAAGCTTTCTTT. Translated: CSGGQMNTEAFF.

This chain's CDR3 is CASSLYAGSEAFF. CDR3 coding DNA: TGTGCCAGCAGCTTATACGCGGGGTCTGAAGCTTTCTTT. The chain has TRBV7-3 and TRBJ1-1; D is uncertain. The V end lost 2 bases, the J end lost 6 bases, and 10 bases lay between the germline ends. CDR3 length equals 13 residues. CDR1 and CDR2 (germline): SGHTA, FQGTGA.

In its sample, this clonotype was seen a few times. The CDR3 region is CATSSLESYGDEKLFF. Written as DNA, the CDR3 is TGTGCCACCAGCAGCCTAGAGTCATACGGGGATGAAAAACTGTTTTTT. The chain carries TRBV15 and TRBJ1-4, with D unresolved. From germline, CDR1 is LNHNV and CDR2 YYDKDF (reference sequence). The CDR3 length is 16 residues. V was clipped by 3 bases and J by 6 bases, with 17 bases between them. The entire variable domain, with the rest obtained from reference TRBV15 and TRBJ1-4, is as follows: DAMVIQNPRYQVTQFGKPVTLSCSQTLNHNVMYWYQQKSSQAPKLLFHYYDKDFNNEADTPDNFQSRRPNTSFCFLDIRSPGLGDTAMYLCATSSLESYGDEKLFFGSGTQLSVL.

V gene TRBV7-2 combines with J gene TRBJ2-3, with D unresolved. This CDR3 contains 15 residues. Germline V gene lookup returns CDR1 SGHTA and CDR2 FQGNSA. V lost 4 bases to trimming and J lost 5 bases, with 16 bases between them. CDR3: CASSSQPSSGDTQYF. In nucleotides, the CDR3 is TGTGCCAGCAGCTCCCAACCCTCATCAGGAGATACGCAGTATTTT.

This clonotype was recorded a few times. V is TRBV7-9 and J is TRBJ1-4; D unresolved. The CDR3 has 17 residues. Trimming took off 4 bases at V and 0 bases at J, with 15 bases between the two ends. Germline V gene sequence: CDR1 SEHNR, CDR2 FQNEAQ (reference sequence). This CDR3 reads CASSSGTDLPTNEKLFF. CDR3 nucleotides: TGTGCCAGCAGCTCCGGCACGGATCTTCCAACTAATGAAAAACTGTTTTTT.

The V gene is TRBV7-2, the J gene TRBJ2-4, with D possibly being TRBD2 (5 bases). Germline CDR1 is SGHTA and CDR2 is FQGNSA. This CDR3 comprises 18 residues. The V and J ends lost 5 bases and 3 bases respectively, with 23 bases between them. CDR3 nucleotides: TGTGCCAGCAGCCGAGACATAAGCGGTTTTTTTGGCAAAAACATTCAGTACTTC. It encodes CASSRDISGFFGKNIQYF. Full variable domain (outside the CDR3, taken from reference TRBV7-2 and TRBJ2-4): GAGVSQSPSNKVTEKGKDVELRCDPISGHTALYWYRQSLGQGLEFLIYFQGNSAPDKSGLPSDRFSAERTGGSVSTLTIQRTQQEDSAVYLCASSRDISGFFGKNIQYFGAGTRLSVL.

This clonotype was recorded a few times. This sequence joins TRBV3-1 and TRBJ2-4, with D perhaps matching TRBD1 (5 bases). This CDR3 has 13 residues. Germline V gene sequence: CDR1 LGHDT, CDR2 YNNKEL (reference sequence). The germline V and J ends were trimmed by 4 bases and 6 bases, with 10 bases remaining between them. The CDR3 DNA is TGTGCCAGCAGCCCCCGTAGGGGAAACATTCAGTACTTC. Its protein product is CASSPRRGNIQYF.

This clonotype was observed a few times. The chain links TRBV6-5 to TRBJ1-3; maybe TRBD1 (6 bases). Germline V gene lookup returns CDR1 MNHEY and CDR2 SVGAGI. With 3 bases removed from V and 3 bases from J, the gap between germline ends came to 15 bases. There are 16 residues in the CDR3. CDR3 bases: TGTGCCAGCAGTTATGGGGAGGGGGAGGTTGGAAACACCATATATTTT. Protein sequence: CASSYGEGEVGNTIYF.

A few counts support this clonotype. CDR3 sequence: CAIKGPGTGNEQFF. The DNA for the CDR3 is TGTGCCATTAAGGGTCCCGGGACAGGGAATGAGCAGTTCTTC. The rearrangement uses TRBV10-3 and TRBJ2-1; TRBD1 matches 9 bases. Per germline, CDR1 ENHRY and CDR2 SYGVKD. J gave up 7 bases and V 9 bases, and 10 bases lay outside the gene matches. CDR3 length equals 14 residues.

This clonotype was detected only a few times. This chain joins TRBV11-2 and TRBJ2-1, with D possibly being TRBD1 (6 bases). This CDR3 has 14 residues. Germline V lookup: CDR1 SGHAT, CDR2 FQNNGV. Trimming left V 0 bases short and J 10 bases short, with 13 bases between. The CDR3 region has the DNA TGTGCCAGCAGCTTAGAGGGGGCTCGCAACGAGCAGTTCTTC. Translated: CASSLEGARNEQFF.

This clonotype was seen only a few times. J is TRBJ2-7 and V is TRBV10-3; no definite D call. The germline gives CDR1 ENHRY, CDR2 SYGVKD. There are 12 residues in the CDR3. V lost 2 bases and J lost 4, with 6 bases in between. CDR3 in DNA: TGTGCCATCAGTGAGACCGAATACGAGCAGTACTTC. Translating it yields CAISETEYEQYF.

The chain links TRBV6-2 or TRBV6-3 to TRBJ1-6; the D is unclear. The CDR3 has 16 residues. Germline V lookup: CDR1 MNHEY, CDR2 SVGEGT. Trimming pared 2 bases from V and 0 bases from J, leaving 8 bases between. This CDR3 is CASSYTLSSYNSPLHF. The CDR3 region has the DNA TGTGCCAGCAGTTACACCCTCAGCTCCTATAATTCACCCCTCCACTTT.

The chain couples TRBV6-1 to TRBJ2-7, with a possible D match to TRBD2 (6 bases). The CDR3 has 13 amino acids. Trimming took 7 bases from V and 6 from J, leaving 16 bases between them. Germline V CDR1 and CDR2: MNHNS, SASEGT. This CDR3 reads CASNDGGTGEQYF. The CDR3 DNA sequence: TGTGCCAGCAACGACGGAGGGACGGGCGAGCAGTACTTC.

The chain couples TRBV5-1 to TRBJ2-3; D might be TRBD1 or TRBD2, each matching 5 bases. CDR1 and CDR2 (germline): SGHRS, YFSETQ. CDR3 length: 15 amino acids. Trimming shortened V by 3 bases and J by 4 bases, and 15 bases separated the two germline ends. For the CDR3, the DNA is TGCGCCAGCAGCTGGGGGACCGTAAGTCCAGATACGCAGTATTTT. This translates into CASSWGTVSPDTQYF.